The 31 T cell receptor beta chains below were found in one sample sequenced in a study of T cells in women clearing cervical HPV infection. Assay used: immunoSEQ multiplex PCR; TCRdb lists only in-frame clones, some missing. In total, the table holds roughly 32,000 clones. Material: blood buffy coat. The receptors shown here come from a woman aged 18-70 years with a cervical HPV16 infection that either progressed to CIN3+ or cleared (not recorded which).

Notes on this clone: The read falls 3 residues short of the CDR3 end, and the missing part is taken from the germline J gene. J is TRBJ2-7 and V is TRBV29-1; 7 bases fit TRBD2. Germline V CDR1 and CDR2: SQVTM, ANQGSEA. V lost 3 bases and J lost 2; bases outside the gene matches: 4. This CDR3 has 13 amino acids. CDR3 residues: CSVDVGGAYEQYF. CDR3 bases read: TGCAGCGTTGACGTGGGGGGGGCCTACGAG.

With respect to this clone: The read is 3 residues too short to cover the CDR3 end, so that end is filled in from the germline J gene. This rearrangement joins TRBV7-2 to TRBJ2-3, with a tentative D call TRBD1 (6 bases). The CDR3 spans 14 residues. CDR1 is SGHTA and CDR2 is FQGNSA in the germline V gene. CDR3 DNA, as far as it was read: TGTGCCAGCAGTCGGTCGGGACAAAAAGAGACG. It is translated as CASSRSGQKET. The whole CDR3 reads CASSRSGQKETQYF. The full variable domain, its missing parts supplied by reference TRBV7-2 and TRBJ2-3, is GAGVSQSPSNKVTEKGKDVELRCDPISGHTALYWYRQSLGQGLEFLIYFQGNSAPDKSGLPSDRFSAERTGGSVSTLTIQRTQQEDSAVYLCASSRSGQKETQYFGPGTRLTVL.

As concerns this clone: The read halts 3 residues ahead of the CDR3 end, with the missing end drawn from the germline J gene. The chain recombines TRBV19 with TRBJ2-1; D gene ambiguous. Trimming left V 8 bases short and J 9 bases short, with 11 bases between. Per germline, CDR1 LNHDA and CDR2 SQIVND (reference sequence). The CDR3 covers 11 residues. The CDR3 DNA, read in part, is TGTGCCAGTCAGAGGCAAAGTGAG. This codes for CASQRQSE. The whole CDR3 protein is CASQRQSEQFF.

The CDR3 here is CSASGQGYEKLFF. The CDR3 bases that were read are TGCAGTGCTAGTGGTCAGGGTTACGAAAAA. The chain employs TRBV20-1 and TRBJ1-4; tentatively, D is TRBD1 (5 bases). The sequence runs out 3 residues before the end of the CDR3; the remainder is reconstructed from the germline J gene. The V and J ends lost 3 bases and 8 bases respectively, with 13 bases between them. This CDR3 has 13 amino acids. Germline V CDR1 and CDR2: DFQATT, SNEGSKA (reference sequence).

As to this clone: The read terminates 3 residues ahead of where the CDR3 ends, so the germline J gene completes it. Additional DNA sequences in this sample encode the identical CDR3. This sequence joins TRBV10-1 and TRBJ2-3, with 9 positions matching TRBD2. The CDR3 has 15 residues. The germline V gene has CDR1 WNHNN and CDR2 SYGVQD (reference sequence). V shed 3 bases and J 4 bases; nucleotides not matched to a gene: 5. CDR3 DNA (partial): TGCGCCAGCAGTGATAGCGGGAGTCTTTCAGATACG. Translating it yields CASSDSGSLSDT. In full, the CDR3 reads CASSDSGSLSDTQYF.

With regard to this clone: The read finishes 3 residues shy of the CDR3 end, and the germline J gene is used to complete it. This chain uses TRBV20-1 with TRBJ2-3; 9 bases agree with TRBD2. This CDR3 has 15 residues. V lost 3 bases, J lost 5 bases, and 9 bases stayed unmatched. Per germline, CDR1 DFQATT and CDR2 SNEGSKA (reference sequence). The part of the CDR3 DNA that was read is TGCAGTGCTAGCAGCCTTCGCGGGAGGGAAGATACG. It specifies CSASSLRGREDT. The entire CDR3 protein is CSASSLRGREDTQYF.

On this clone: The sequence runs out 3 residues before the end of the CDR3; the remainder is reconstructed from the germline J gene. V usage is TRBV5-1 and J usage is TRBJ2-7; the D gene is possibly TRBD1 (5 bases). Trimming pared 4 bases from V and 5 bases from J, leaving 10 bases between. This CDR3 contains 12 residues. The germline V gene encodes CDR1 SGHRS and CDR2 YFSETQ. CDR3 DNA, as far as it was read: TGCGCCAGCAGCCACGACAGTCACGAG. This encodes CASSHDSHE. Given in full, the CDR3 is CASSHDSHEQYF.

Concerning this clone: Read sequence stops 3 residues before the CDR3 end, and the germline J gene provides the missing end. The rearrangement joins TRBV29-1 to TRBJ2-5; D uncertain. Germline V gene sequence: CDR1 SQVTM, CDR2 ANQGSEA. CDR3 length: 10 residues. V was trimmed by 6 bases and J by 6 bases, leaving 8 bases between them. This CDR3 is CSVKQQTQYF. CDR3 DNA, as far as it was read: TGCAGCGTGAAGCAACAGACC.

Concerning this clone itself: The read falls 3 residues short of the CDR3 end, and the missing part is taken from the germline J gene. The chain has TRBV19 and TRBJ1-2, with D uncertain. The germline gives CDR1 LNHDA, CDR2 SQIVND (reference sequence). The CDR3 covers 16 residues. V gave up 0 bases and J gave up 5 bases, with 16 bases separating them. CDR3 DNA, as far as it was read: TGTGCCAGTAGTATAGATCTAGAAAGTCGGACTTATGGC. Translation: CASSIDLESRTYG. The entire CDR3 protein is CASSIDLESRTYGYTF.

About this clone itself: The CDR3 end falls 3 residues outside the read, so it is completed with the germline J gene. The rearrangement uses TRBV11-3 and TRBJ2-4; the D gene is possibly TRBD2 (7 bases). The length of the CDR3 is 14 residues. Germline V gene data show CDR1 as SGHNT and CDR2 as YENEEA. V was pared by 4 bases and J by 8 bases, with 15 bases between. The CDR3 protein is CASSSWGGGDIQYF. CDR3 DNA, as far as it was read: TGTGCCAGCAGCTCATGGGGGGGCGGAGACATT.

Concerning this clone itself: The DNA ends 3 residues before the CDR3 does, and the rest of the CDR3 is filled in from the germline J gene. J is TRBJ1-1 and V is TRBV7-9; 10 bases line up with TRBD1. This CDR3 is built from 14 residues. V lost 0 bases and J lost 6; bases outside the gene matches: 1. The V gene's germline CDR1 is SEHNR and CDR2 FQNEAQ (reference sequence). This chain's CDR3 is CASSLAGQGAEAFF. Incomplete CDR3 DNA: TGTGCCAGCAGCTTAGCCGGACAGGGGGCTGAA.

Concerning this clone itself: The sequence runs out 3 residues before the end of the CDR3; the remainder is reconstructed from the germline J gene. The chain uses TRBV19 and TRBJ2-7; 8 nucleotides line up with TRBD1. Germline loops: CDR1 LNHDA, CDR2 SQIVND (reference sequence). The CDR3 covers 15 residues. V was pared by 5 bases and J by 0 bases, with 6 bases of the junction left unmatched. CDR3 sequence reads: CASSPPGQASYEQYF. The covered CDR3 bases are TGTGCCAGTAGTCCACCGGGACAGGCCTCCTACGAG. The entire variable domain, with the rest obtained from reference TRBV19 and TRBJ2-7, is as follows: DGGITQSPKYLFRKEGQNVTLSCEQNLNHDAMYWYRQDPGQGLRLIYYSQIVNDFQKGDIAEGYSVSREKKESFPLTVTSAQKNPTAFYLCASSPPGQASYEQYFGPGTRLTVT.

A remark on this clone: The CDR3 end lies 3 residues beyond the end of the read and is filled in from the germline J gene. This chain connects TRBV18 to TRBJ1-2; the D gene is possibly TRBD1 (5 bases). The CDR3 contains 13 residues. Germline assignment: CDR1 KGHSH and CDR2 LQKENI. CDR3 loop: CASSRDYLNDYTF. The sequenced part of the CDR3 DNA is TGTGCCAGCTCACGGGACTACTTAAATGAC.

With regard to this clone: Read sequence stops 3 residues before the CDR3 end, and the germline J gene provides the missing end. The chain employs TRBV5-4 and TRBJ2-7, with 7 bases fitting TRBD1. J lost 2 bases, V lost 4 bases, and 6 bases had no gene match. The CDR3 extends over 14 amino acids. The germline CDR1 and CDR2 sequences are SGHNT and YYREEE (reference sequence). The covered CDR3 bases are TGTGCCAGCAGCCCAAGACAGGGACCCTACGAG. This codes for CASSPRQGPYE. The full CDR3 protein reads CASSPRQGPYEQYF.

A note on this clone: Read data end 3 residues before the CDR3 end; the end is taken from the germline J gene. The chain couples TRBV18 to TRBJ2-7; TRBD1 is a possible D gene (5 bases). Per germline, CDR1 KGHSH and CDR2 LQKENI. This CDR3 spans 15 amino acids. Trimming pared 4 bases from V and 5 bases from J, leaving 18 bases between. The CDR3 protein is CASSLQGRLTHEQYF. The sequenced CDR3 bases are TGTGCCAGCTCACTCCAGGGCAGGCTAACGCACGAG.

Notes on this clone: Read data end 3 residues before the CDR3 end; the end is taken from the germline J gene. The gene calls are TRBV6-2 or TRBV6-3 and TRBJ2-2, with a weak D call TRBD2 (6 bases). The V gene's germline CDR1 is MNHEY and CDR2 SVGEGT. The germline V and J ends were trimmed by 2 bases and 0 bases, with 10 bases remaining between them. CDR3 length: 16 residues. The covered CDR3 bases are TGTGCCAGCAGTTACCTCGGCGGGACGAACACCGGGGAG. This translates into CASSYLGGTNTGE. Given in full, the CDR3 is CASSYLGGTNTGELFF.

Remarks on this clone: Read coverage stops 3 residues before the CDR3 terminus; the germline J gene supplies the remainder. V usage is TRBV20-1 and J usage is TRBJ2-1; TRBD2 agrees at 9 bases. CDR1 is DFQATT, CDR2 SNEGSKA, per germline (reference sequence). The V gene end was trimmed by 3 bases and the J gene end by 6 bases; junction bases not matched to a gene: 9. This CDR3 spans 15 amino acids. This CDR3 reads CSASRGGRVGNEQFF. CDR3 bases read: TGCAGTGCTAGTCGTGGCGGGAGGGTTGGCAATGAG.

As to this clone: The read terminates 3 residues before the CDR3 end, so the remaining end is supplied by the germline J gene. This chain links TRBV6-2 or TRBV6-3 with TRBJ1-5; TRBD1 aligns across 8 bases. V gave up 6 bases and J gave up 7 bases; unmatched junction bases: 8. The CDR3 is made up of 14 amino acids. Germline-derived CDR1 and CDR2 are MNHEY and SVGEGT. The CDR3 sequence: CASREGQGGQPQHF. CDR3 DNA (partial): TGTGCCAGCAGGGAAGGACAGGGCGGGCAGCCC.

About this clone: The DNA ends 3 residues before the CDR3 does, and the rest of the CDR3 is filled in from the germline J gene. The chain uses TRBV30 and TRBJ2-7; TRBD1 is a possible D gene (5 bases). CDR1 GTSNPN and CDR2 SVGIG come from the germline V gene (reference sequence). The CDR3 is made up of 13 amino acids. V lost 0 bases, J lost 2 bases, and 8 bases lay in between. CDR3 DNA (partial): TGTGCCTGGAGTGTAAAGGGGACCTACGAG. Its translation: CAWSVKGTYE. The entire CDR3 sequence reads CAWSVKGTYEQYF.

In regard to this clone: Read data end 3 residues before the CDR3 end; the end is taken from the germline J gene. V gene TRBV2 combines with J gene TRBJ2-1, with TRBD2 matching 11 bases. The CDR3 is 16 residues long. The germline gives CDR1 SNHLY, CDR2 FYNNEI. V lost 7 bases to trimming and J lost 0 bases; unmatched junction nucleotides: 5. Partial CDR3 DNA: TGTGCCAGCAAGCCTAGCGGGAGGCGCTCCTACAATGAG. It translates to CASKPSGRRSYNE. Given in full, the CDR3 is CASKPSGRRSYNEQFF.

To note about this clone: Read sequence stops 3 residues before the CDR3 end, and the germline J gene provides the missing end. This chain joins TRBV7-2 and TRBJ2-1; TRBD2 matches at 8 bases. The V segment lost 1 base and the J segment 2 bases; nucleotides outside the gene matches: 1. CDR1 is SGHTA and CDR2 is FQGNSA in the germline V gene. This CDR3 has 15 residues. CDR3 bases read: TGTGCCAGCAGCTTAGTGGGACTAGCCTACAATGAG. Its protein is CASSLVGLAYNE. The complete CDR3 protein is CASSLVGLAYNEQFF.

Here the CDR3 reads CASLDRRIATNEKLFF. CDR3 DNA (partial): TGTGCCAGCCTGGACAGGCGCATTGCAACTAATGAAAAA. This sequence joins TRBV2 and TRBJ1-4, with 7 bases fitting TRBD1. The read is 3 residues too short to cover the CDR3 end, so that end is filled in from the germline J gene. The CDR3 is 16 amino acids. The V and J ends lost 8 bases and 0 bases, in that order; junction bases with no gene match: 9. Germline lookup yields CDR1 SNHLY and CDR2 FYNNEI. Variable domain in full (rest from reference TRBV2 and TRBJ1-4): EPEVTQTPSHQVTQMGQEVILRCVPISNHLYFYWYRQILGQKVEFLVSFYNNEISEKSEIFDDQFSVERPDGSNFTLKIRSTKLEDSAMYFCASLDRRIATNEKLFFGSGTQLSVL.

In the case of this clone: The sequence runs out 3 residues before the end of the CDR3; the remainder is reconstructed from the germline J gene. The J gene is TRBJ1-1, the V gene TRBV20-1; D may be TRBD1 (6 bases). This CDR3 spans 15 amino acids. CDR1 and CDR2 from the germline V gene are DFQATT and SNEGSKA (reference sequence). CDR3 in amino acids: CSARDGGTSLVEAFF. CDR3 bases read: TGCAGTGCTAGAGATGGCGGGACATCGTTGGTCGAA.

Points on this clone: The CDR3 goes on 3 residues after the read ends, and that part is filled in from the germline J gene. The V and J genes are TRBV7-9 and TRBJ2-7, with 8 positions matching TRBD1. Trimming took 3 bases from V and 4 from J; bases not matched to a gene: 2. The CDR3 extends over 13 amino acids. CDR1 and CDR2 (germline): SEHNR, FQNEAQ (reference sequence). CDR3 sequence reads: CASSLTGVYEQYF. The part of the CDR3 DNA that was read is TGTGCCAGCAGCTTGACAGGGGTATACGAG.

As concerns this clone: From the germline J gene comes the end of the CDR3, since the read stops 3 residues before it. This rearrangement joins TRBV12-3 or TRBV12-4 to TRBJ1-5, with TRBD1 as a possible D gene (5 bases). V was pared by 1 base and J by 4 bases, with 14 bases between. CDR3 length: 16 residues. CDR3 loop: CASSLGAGGWNQPQHF. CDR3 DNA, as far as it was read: TGTGCCAGCAGTTTAGGTGCTGGGGGGTGGAATCAGCCC.

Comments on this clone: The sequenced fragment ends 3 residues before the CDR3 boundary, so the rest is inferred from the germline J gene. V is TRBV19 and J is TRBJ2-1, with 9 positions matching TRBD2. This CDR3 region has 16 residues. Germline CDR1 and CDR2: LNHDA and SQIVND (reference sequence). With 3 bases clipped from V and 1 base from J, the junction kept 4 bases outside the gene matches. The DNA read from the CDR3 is TGTGCCAGTAGTATCTCAGCGGGAGGATCCTACAATGAG. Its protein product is CASSISAGGSYNE. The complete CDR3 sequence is CASSISAGGSYNEQFF.

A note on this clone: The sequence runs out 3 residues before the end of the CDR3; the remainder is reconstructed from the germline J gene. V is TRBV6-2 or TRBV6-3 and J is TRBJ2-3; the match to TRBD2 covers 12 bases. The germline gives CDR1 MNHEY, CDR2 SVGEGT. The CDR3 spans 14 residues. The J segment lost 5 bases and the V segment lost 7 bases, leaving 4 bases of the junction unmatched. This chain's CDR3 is CASTLAGGGDTQYF. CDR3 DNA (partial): TGTGCCAGCACTCTAGCGGGAGGGGGAGATACG.

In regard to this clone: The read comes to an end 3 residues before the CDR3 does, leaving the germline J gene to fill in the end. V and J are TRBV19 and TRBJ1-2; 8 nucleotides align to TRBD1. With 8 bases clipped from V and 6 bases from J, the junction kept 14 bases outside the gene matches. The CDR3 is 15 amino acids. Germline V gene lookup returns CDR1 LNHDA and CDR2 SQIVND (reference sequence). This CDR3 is CASARTGRPLNGYTF. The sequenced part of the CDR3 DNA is TGTGCCAGTGCAAGGACAGGGAGGCCTTTGAATGGC.

The covered CDR3 bases are TGTGCCAGTAGCCGTTCCGGGACAGCCTCCTACGAG. Protein sequence: CASSRSGTASYE. The complete CDR3 reads CASSRSGTASYEQYF. The rearrangement links TRBV19 to TRBJ2-7; 7 bases are shared with TRBD1. Read coverage stops 3 residues before the CDR3 terminus; the germline J gene supplies the remainder. This CDR3 contains 15 residues. Unmatched junction bases numbered 8, after V lost 6 bases and J lost 0 bases. Germline assignment: CDR1 LNHDA and CDR2 SQIVND (reference sequence).

The chain's CDR3 is CASSPQTGGASDTYTF. The part of the CDR3 DNA that was read is TGTGCCAGTAGTCCACAAACAGGGGGCGCATCAGATACC. The rearrangement links TRBV19 to TRBJ1-2; 9 nucleotides agree with TRBD1. The DNA ends 3 residues before the CDR3 does, and the rest of the CDR3 is filled in from the germline J gene. The CDR3 is made up of 16 amino acids. The V gene's germline CDR1 is LNHDA and CDR2 SQIVND (reference sequence).

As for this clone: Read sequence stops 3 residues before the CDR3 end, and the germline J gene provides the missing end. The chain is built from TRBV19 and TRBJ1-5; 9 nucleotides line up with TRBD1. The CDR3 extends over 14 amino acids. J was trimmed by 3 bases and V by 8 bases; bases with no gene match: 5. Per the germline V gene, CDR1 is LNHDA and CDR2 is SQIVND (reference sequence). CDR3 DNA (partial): TGTGCCAGTCAAACAGGGGGCTTCAATCAGCCC. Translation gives CASQTGGFNQP. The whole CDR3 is CASQTGGFNQPQHF. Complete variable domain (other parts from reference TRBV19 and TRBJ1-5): DGGITQSPKYLFRKEGQNVTLSCEQNLNHDAMYWYRQDPGQGLRLIYYSQIVNDFQKGDIAEGYSVSREKKESFPLTVTSAQKNPTAFYLCASQTGGFNQPQHFGDGTRLSIL.